The 12 T cell receptor beta chains below come from one sample, sequenced in a study of blood T cell repertoires in COVID-19. Data came from immunoSEQ multiplex PCR; TCRdb stores just in-frame clones and leaves some out. The top ten hold about 4.6% of the sample, which has fewer than 200,000 clones, around four fifths seen once. Sample: PBMCs or T cells enriched from blood (not recorded which). The receptor set was obtained from a woman aged 50 to 60 who had recovered from COVID-19.

The genes are TRBV5-4 and TRBJ1-2; D is possibly TRBD1 (5 bases). CDR1 is SGHNT and CDR2 is YYREEE in the germline V gene (reference sequence). Trimming removed 0 bases from V and 5 bases from J, with 17 bases in between. This CDR3 has 16 residues. The CDR3 reads CASSLGGDSRRYGYTF. The CDR3 nucleotides read TGTGCCAGCAGCTTGGGGGGGGACTCAAGGAGGTATGGCTACACCTTC.

This clone was counted only a few times. This chain uses TRBV7-6 with TRBJ2-2; D unresolved. Trimming shortened V by 1 base and J by 8 bases, and 5 bases separated the two germline ends. Germline V gives CDR1 SGHVS, CDR2 FNYEAQ. The CDR3 contains 12 residues. CDR3 nucleotide sequence: TGTGCCAGCAGCTTAGTCCCGGGGGAGCTGTTTTTT. Translation: CASSLVPGELFF.

This chain joins TRBV5-6 and TRBJ2-3, with TRBD1 as a possible D gene (6 bases). Germline CDR1 SGHDT, CDR2 YYEEEE. The CDR3 totals 15 residues. Trimming cost V 2 bases and J 5 bases, with 15 bases left between them. Here the CDR3 reads CASSFRGRGGDTQYF. The CDR3 bases are TGTGCCAGCAGCTTCAGGGGCCGAGGGGGAGATACGCAGTATTTT. Complete variable domain (other parts from reference TRBV5-6 and TRBJ2-3): DAGVTQSPTHLIKTRGQQVTLRCSPKSGHDTVSWYQQALGQGPQFIFQYYEEEERQRGNFPDRFSGHQFPNYSSELNVNALLLGDSALYLCASSFRGRGGDTQYFGPGTRLTVL.

The chain combines TRBV11-3 with TRBJ2-1; tentative D call: TRBD2 (7 bases). This CDR3 has 14 amino acids. Germline V lookup: CDR1 SGHNT, CDR2 YENEEA. The V gene lost 5 bases and the J gene lost 10 bases, with 18 bases spanning the gap. The CDR3 loop is CASSQQGGGVEQFF. In nucleotides, the CDR3 is TGTGCCAGCAGCCAACAAGGGGGAGGGGTCGAGCAGTTCTTC.

The rearrangement uses TRBV3-1 (or the pseudogene TRBV3-2) and TRBJ1-6, with D perhaps matching TRBD1 (6 bases). Germline CDR1 LGHDT, CDR2 YNNKEL (reference sequence). This CDR3 is 17 amino acids long. V dropped 2 bases and J dropped 7 bases, with 18 bases sitting between them. Here the CDR3 DNA reads TGTGCCAGCAGCCAATTGTTCTCTTGGACAGCGAATTCACCCCTCCACTTT. Its protein is CASSQLFSWTANSPLHF.

This sequence joins TRBV12-3 or TRBV12-4 and TRBJ1-2; unclear D gene. This CDR3 is 12 amino acids long. V was pared by 6 bases and J by 11 bases, with 16 bases between. The CDR3 sequence: CASSREAWRYTF. The CDR3 DNA reads TGTGCCAGCAGCCGGGAGGCCTGGAGATACACCTTC.

This clone occurred once. V usage is TRBV19 and J usage is TRBJ1-1; unclear D gene. Germline CDR1 reads LNHDA; CDR2 reads SQIVND (reference sequence). V was shortened by 6 bases and J by 4 bases, with 6 bases between the two germline ends. The CDR3 is 11 amino acids. This CDR3 is CASRVGTEAFF. CDR3 bases: TGTGCCAGTAGGGTCGGCACTGAAGCTTTCTTT.

This rearrangement joins TRBV29-1 to TRBJ1-6; D is possibly TRBD1 (6 bases). The germline V gene has CDR1 SQVTM and CDR2 ANQGSEA. CDR3 length: 12 residues. The germline V and J ends were trimmed by 5 bases and 7 bases, with 9 bases remaining between them. CDR3 in amino acids: CSVLGQNSPLHF. In DNA, the CDR3 is TGCAGCGTTTTAGGACAGAATTCACCCCTCCACTTT.

The chain employs TRBV9 and TRBJ2-2; 11 bases map to TRBD2. The CDR3 runs to 18 residues. The germline V gene encodes CDR1 SGDLS and CDR2 YYNGEE. V was clipped by 6 bases and J by 7 bases; unmatched bases: 17. The DNA for the CDR3 is TGTGCCAGCACCGAATTTAGCGGGAGGGCCGAAAGGGGCGGGGAGCTGTTTTTT. Its protein product is CASTEFSGRAERGGELFF.

The gene calls are TRBV5-4 and TRBJ1-2, with 8 bases fitting TRBD1. The CDR3 covers 15 residues. The germline V gene encodes CDR1 SGHNT and CDR2 YYREEE (reference sequence). V lost 2 bases, J lost 0 bases, and 3 bases stayed unmatched. CDR3 region: CASSFWDRTNYGYTF. For the CDR3, the DNA is TGTGCCAGCAGCTTTTGGGACAGGACTAACTATGGCTACACCTTC.

This clone appeared a few times. The genes are TRBV19 and TRBJ2-3, with 13 bases lining up with TRBD2. CDR1 and CDR2 from the germline V gene are LNHDA and SQIVND (reference sequence). The V and J ends lost 9 bases and 4 bases, in that order; junction bases with no gene match: 7. CDR3 length equals 15 residues. The CDR3 loop reads CASRLAGGAADTQYF. The CDR3 coding sequence is TGTGCCAGCAGACTAGCGGGAGGAGCGGCAGATACGCAGTATTTT. Complete variable domain (other parts from reference TRBV19 and TRBJ2-3): DGGITQSPKYLFRKEGQNVTLSCEQNLNHDAMYWYRQDPGQGLRLIYYSQIVNDFQKGDIAEGYSVSREKKESFPLTVTSAQKNPTAFYLCASRLAGGAADTQYFGPGTRLTVL.

This clone was seen a handful of times. The V and J genes are TRBV7-6 and TRBJ1-2; maybe TRBD1 (5 bases). There are 15 residues in the CDR3. Deletions cut 1 base from V and 7 bases from J, with 16 bases between. Germline V CDR1 and CDR2: SGHVS, FNYEAQ. CDR3: CASSLEATGRGGYTF. In DNA, the CDR3 is TGTGCCAGCAGCTTAGAGGCCACGGGGCGGGGTGGCTACACCTTC.